These 17 T cell receptor beta chains were all obtained from the same sample, sequenced in a study of patients with pleural tuberculosis (dated by TCRdb to 2013 to 2014). TCRdb shows the sequencer as Illumina Genome Analyzer IIx. The public reads were quality trimmed at Q25 with fastp and then assembled into clones with MiXCR by TCRdb, keeping productive beta chains. Duplicate CDR3 protein sequences are folded into a single record with the most common DNA and genes. In this sample the table shows around 50,000 distinct CDR3 sequences, approximately 7.9% of which occur a single time. In total, the top ten clones hold roughly 15% of the sample. These receptors came from a human donor with pleural tuberculosis.

This clonotype was seen at least ten times. The V gene is TRBV12-3 or TRBV12-4, the J gene TRBJ1-1; 9 bases are shared with TRBD1. J was trimmed by 3 bases and V by 6 bases; bases with no gene match: 8. This CDR3 contains 15 residues. The CDR3 DNA reads as TGTGCCAGCAGCCCATGGGACAGGGAGGACACTGAAGCTTTCTTT. Translated, it gives CASSPWDREDTEAFF.

Concerning this clonotype itself: A clone one base away is much larger, so this may be a read error. The chain is built from TRBV11-1 and TRBJ2-2; possibly TRBD2 for D (5 bases). Germline V CDR1 and CDR2: SGHAT, FQDESV (reference sequence). The CDR3 totals 13 residues. The CDR3, as DNA: TGTGCCAGCACACGGGATCGCACCGGGGAGCTGGTTTTT. As protein: CASTRDRTGELVF.

The V gene is TRBV10-3, the J gene TRBJ2-5; possible D gene TRBD2, 6 bases. The length of the CDR3 is 14 residues. Germline V gene sequence: CDR1 ENHRY, CDR2 SYGVKD. The ends were cut back, 2 bases at V and 4 bases at J, with 11 bases in the middle. The CDR3 DNA follows: TGTGCCATCAGTGAGCTGACGGGGGTAGAGACCCAGTACTTC. It codes for CAISELTGVETQYF.

This clonotype was counted at least ten times. The chain carries TRBV20-1 and TRBJ2-3; D remains unclear. Trimming took 8 bases from V and 6 from J, leaving 15 bases between them. This CDR3 spans 12 amino acids. Germline V lookup: CDR1 DFQATT, CDR2 SNEGSKA (reference sequence). The CDR3 DNA reads as TGCAGTCCTTCTTCTTCACTCGATACGCAGTATTTT. Translated, it gives CSPSSSLDTQYF.

Only a few counts were recorded for this clonotype. Here the CDR3 reads CASSLWGVSEQFF. In nucleotides, the CDR3 is TGTGCCAGCAGCTTGTGGGGAGTTAGTGAGCAGTTCTTC. The chain joins TRBV5-6 to TRBJ2-1, with a possible D match to TRBD2 (5 bases). The CDR3 totals 13 residues. Germline values: CDR1 SGHDT, CDR2 YYEEEE. V lost 1 base and J lost 9, with 11 bases in between.

This clonotype was counted many times. This chain connects TRBV11-1 to TRBJ1-6, with D tentatively TRBD1 (5 bases). The CDR3 has 16 amino acids. The germline V gene encodes CDR1 SGHAT and CDR2 FQDESV (reference sequence). Trimming cost V 0 bases and J 9 bases, with 15 bases left between them. The DNA of the CDR3 is TGTGCCAGCAGCTTAGCCCGGTTTTTGGGGACTTCACCCCTCCACTTT. Translating it yields CASSLARFLGTSPLHF.

This clonotype was observed at least ten times. The J gene is TRBJ2-5, the V gene TRBV10-3; maybe TRBD2 (6 bases). Germline CDR1 and CDR2: ENHRY and SYGVKD. Trimming removed 0 bases at V and 3 bases at J, with 11 bases between. CDR3 length: 15 residues. The CDR3 region is CAISESREREETQYF. CDR3 bases: TGTGCCATCAGTGAGTCCCGGGAGAGGGAAGAGACCCAGTACTTC.

This clonotype has just a few counts. The chain uses TRBV11-1 and TRBJ2-1; D possibly corresponds to TRBD2 (6 bases). The CDR3 consists of 14 residues. Trimming left V 1 base short and J 8 bases short, with 12 bases between. Germline assignment: CDR1 SGHAT and CDR2 FQDESV (reference sequence). CDR3: CASSLVGSGYEQFF. The CDR3 nucleotides are TGTGCCAGCAGCTTAGTCGGGAGTGGGTATGAGCAGTTCTTC.

Comment on this clonotype: A read error may explain this, as a much larger clone is one base away. The V gene is TRBV11-2, the J gene TRBJ2-1; possibly TRBD1 or TRBD2 for D (5 bases each). The CDR3 is made up of 12 amino acids. Looked up from germline, CDR1 is SGHAT and CDR2 is FQNNGV. Trimming took off 8 bases at V and 9 bases at J, with 14 bases between the two ends. The CDR3 nucleotides are TGTGCCAGCGGCAACGATGGGGGTGAGCAGTTCTTC. This gives the protein CASGNDGGEQFF.

This clonotype appeared many times. The chain combines TRBV11-1 with TRBJ2-1; the match to TRBD1 covers 8 bases. The CDR3 has 16 amino acids. Germline lookup yields CDR1 SGHAT and CDR2 FQDESV (reference sequence). Germline trimming cut 4 bases from V and 4 bases from J; bases unmatched to any gene: 9. The CDR3 DNA follows: TGTGCCAGCAGCTATTATCAGGGGGCTGGGTACAATGAGCAGTTCTTC. Residues: CASSYYQGAGYNEQFF.

This clonotype was observed at least ten times. The chain employs TRBV2 and TRBJ2-2; D gene unclear. V gave up 4 bases and J gave up 0 bases, with 9 bases separating them. The germline gives CDR1 SNHLY, CDR2 FYNNEI. This CDR3 comprises 15 residues. CDR3: CASSGRVSNTGELFF. As DNA, the CDR3 is TGTGCCAGCAGTGGAAGGGTATCGAACACCGGGGAGCTGTTTTTT. Complete variable domain (other parts from reference TRBV2 and TRBJ2-2): EPEVTQTPSHQVTQMGQEVILRCVPISNHLYFYWYRQILGQKVEFLVSFYNNEISEKSEIFDDQFSVERPDGSNFTLKIRSTKLEDSAMYFCASSGRVSNTGELFFGEGSRLTVL.

Worth noting for this clonotype: This clone may be a read error of a much larger clone one base away. The chain recombines TRBV27 with TRBJ2-6, with unresolved D. With 8 bases removed from V and 0 bases from J, the gap between germline ends came to 8 bases. This CDR3 is built from 14 residues. Germline V gives CDR1 MNHEY, CDR2 SMNVEV (reference sequence). This CDR3 reads CASGYNSGANVLTF. CDR3 DNA: TGTGCCAGCGGTTATAACTCTGGGGCCAACGTCCTGACTTTC.

This clonotype was counted many times. The chain joins TRBV11-1 to TRBJ2-1; no reliable D call. V lost 1 base and J lost 1, with 11 bases in between. Germline loops: CDR1 SGHAT, CDR2 FQDESV (reference sequence). The length of the CDR3 is 16 residues. CDR3: CASSLVVGGSYNEQFF. CDR3 bases: TGTGCCAGCAGCTTAGTGGTGGGCGGATCCTACAATGAGCAGTTCTTC.

In this sample, this clonotype turned up many times. Germline and junction disagree at one end, which may indicate a read error. The V gene is TRBV7-7, the J gene TRBJ1-2; the D is unclear. This CDR3 comprises 13 residues. Germline V gene lookup returns CDR1 SSHAT and CDR2 FNYEAQ (reference sequence). The CDR3 sequence: CASSLESMRGYTF. The CDR3 DNA reads TGTGCTAGCAGCTTAGAGAGTATGAGGGGCTACACCTTC.

The chain combines TRBV12-3 or TRBV12-4 with TRBJ2-2; no reliable D call. The CDR3 length is 12 residues. The V end was cut by 6 bases, the J end by 4 bases, with 6 bases between. The CDR3 DNA reads TGTGCCAGCAGGCTCGGCACCGGGGAGCTGTTTTTT. It specifies CASRLGTGELFF.

This sequence joins TRBV3-1 and TRBJ2-6; D not resolved. The V gene lost 1 base and the J gene lost 4 bases, with 8 bases spanning the gap. The CDR3 has 15 amino acids. Germline V gene lookup returns CDR1 LGHDT and CDR2 YNNKEL (reference sequence). CDR3 in amino acids: CASSQVMVGANVLTF. In nucleotides, the CDR3 is TGTGCCAGCAGCCAAGTGATGGTGGGGGCCAACGTCCTGACTTTC.

This clonotype was recorded a few times. The V gene is TRBV29-1, the J gene TRBJ2-7; D remains unclear. This CDR3 has 13 residues. The germline V gene has CDR1 SQVTM and CDR2 ANQGSEA. V shed 5 bases and J shed 2 bases, with 13 bases lying between them. CDR3 sequence: CSVCETHPYEQYF. The CDR3 coding sequence is TGCAGCGTTTGCGAGACCCACCCCTACGAGCAGTACTTC.